This T cell receptor (beta chain) was sequenced in a study of blood T cell repertoires in COVID-19. Study details: Donors in the United States, Italy and Spain gave samples during acute or convalescent COVID-19.

Participants were aged about 18 to 100 years from approximately 24 US areas. Assignment of participants to cohorts was predicated upon participant-reported clinical history. In the original analysis: It was from reference gene primer amplification that nucleated cell counts were estimated. Using immunoSEQ multiplex PCR, the repertoire was profiled, and TCRdb retains in-frame clones only, with some absent. The V and J calls and clone size were taken over from that table, and D and trimming were inferred from the DNA. The sample holds approximately 350,000 clones, more than 85% seen once. The TCR comes from a woman aged 30 to 39 who had recovered from COVID-19. The sample was PBMCs or T cells enriched from blood (not recorded which).

CDR3: CASSFGGGESYTF. CDR3 sequence (DNA): TGTGCCAGCAGTTTCGGAGGGGGCGAGAGCTACACCTTC. The J gene is TRBJ1-2, the V gene TRBV12-3 or TRBV12-4; 7 positions match TRBD1. The CDR3 has 13 residues. The trim removed 3 bases at V and 9 bases at J, leaving 7 bases unmatched.